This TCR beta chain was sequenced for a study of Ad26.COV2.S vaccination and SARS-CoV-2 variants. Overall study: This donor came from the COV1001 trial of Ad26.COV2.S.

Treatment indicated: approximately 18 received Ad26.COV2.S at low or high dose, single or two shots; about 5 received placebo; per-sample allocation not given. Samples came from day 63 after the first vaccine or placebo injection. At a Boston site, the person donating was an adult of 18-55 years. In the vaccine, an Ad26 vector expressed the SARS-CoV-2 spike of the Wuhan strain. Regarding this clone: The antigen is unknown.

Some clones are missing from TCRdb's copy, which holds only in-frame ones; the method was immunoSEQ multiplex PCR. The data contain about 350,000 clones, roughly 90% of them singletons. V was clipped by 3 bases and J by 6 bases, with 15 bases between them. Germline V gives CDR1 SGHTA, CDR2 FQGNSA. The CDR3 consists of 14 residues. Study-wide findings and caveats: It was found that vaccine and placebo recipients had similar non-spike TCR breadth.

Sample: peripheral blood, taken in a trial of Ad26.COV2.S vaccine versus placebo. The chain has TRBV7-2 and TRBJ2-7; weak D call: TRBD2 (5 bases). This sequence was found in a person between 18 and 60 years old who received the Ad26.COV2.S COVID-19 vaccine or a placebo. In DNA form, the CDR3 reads TGTGCCAGCAGCTTGGGTGAGGGCCTCCGCGAGCAGTACTTC. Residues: CASSLGEGLREQYF.